Presented here are 2 T cell receptor beta chains from one specimen sequenced in a study of T cells in Graves' hyperthyroidism and ophthalmopathy. TCR beta CDR3 region amplification was performed from RNA transcripts. The study used the HTBI primer set for a first-round RT-PCR of the TCR CDR3. TCRdb re-derived calls from the multiplex PCR reads in MiXCR, one entry per CDR3 protein. The repertoire holds approximately 740,000 distinct CDR3 sequences, with 14% as singletons. The sample consisted of blood. The receptor source for this set is a woman between 18 and 30 years old with Graves' hyperthyroidism.

There are a few counts of this clonotype. The V gene is TRBV15, the J gene TRBJ1-5; D may be TRBD1 (6 bases). The germline gives CDR1 LNHNV, CDR2 YYDKDF (reference sequence). Trimming left V 5 bases short and J 8 bases short, with 13 bases between. This CDR3 has 13 residues. CDR3 sequence reads: CATSGRQAEPQHF. In DNA, the CDR3 is TGTGCCACCAGCGGCAGACAGGCCGAGCCCCAGCATTTT.

This clonotype was seen at least ten times. V gene TRBV18 combines with J gene TRBJ2-2; possibly TRBD2 for D (6 bases). Looked up from germline, CDR1 is KGHSH and CDR2 is LQKENI. The CDR3 is 17 residues long. V lost 6 bases and J 2 bases, leaving 19 bases between the germline ends. The CDR3 bases are TGTGCCAGCTCCGTCCTTGGGAGGCAGTCCAACACCGGGGAGCTGTTTTTT. It yields the protein CASSVLGRQSNTGELFF.